This TCR beta chain was identified during a study of blood T cell repertoires in COVID-19. Authors' methods: Quantification of nucleated cells was approximated via reference gene primer amplification. Generated by immunoSEQ multiplex PCR, the TCRdb table keeps only in-frame clones and is missing some. D and trimming come from the DNA, and the V and J calls and clone size come from that table. The sample holds around 250,000 clones; 80% to 90% are singletons and the top ten take roughly 5%. There are 16 residues in the CDR3. The V gene is TRBV1, the J gene TRBJ2-2; the table's D call of TRBD2 was not tested on the DNA. TRBV1 is marked as a pseudogene. The sequence was collected from a man of 80 years or more with acute or convalescent COVID-19. The sample taken for sequencing was peripheral blood. DNA of the CDR3: TGCACCAGCAGCCAATTCTGCCTAGCGAACACCGGGGAGCTGTTTTTT. This gives the protein CTSSQFCLANTGELFF.